This T cell receptor beta chain derives from a study of identical twins listed by TCRdb under 2016. About the study as a whole: The study deep-sequenced TCR alpha and beta repertoires from monozygotic twins, unrelated adults of various ages and cord blood to test whether fetal clonotypes persist. To rule out contamination, replicate twin experiments were performed at different times with different library preparation protocols.

The CDR3 measures 11 amino acids from cysteine to phenylalanine. The read is trimmed to its CDR3 DNA, 33 bases read in frame from base 1. The V and J ends are trimmed by 0 bases and 10 bases, leaving 5 bases between them. The germline V gene provides CDR1 SGHDT and CDR2 YYEEEE. All donors were healthy Caucasians. Miltenyi CD45RO+ enrichment and human naive T-cell isolation kits were used to isolate memory (CD45RO+) and naive T cells from PBMC. This clonotype appeared many times. Its antigen target is currently unknown. No quality values exist for individual bases; no much larger clone is one base distant. The library was prepared using 5' RACE. Instrument on record: Illumina HiSeq 2000. A universal primer binding site was introduced by template switching, and a unique molecular identifier was present in the final cDNA, enabling accurate counting of TCR cDNA molecules. Specific primers in the conserved constant-segment region were used to synthesize first-strand cDNA for the TCR alpha and beta chains. Each cDNA library was double barcoded, with a SMART-Mk sample barcode plus Illumina barcodes, to control for contamination. TruSeq adapter sequences along with Illumina sample barcodes were introduced in two successive PCR steps. The TCR alpha and beta cDNA libraries were sequenced on the Illumina HiSeq platform using custom primers. Per the source publication's procedure: Unique molecular identifiers were extracted from raw reads with MiGEC, and CDR3 positions were determined with MiXCR. Recombination models were inferred per individual with the repgenHMM and IGoR tools using an EM algorithm. The tcR package in R was used for shared clonotype analysis, with sharing normalized by the product of cloneset sizes. To study raw recombination without the effects of thymic and clonal selection, out-of-frame nonproductive sequences were analyzed. TCRdb passed the public sequencing reads through fastp at Q25 and MiXCR, retaining productive beta sequences. Each entry merges the rows of one CDR3 protein and shows their most common DNA and genes. It is TCRdb's table, rather than the study itself, that gives the V and J calls and clone size. The sample table records approximately 94,000 distinct CDR3 sequences; 5.9% of these occur just once. The ten largest clones capture roughly 12% of the sample.

What the study reported, not specific to this receptor: Because the same donors could not be followed over many years, the conclusions relied on cross-sectional statistical analysis. Invariant T cells such as MAIT and iNKT could partly confound zero-insertion analyses, although diverse VJ usage argued against such confounding for most clonotypes. Excess twin sharing in beta out-of-frame sequences was weaker because fewer shared sequences lowered the signal-to-noise ratio. Out-of-frame TCR alpha sequences shared between twins showed an excess of low generation-probability sequences compared with coincidental sharing between unrelated individuals. Fewer insertions were carried by abundant cord blood beta clonotypes, a similar but weaker trend appeared in young adult naive repertoires, and no such trend appeared in memory repertoires. In monozygotic twins, out-of-frame TCR alpha sharing was systematically underestimated by recombination models, although the models agreed with sharing between unrelated individuals.

The chain uses TRBV5-6 and TRBJ2-1; the D gene lacks a confident call. Sequencing was done on a sample of memory T cells sorted from blood. The intended sense of this specimen's cell subset or site label: CD45RO+ enriched T cells. This TCR was sampled from a woman aged 45-65 years in good health. The CDR3 region reads CASSLGREQFF. At the DNA level, the sequence is TGTGCCAGCAGCTTGGGGCGGGAGCAGTTCTTC.